The 13 T cell receptor beta chains below all came from one sample that was sequenced in a study of T cells after posttransplantation cyclophosphamide. The assay was immunoSEQ multiplex PCR, and TCRdb's table has in-frame clones only and misses some. The profile shows 30,000 or so clones, 86% of them singletons. The material sequenced was PBMCs. The receptors shown here come from a man over 45.

The chain combines TRBV12-5 with TRBJ2-1; D possibly corresponds to TRBD1 (5 bases). The CDR3 extends over 13 amino acids. From germline, CDR1 is LGHNT and CDR2 FRNRAP. The germline V and J ends were trimmed by 6 bases and 3 bases, with 9 bases remaining between them. DNA of the CDR3: TGTGCTAGTGGAGGGGCTTACTACAATGAGCAGTTCTTC. Residues: CASGGAYYNEQFF.

As to this clone: This CDR3 is also generated by other DNA sequences in the sample. The gene calls are TRBV29-1 and TRBJ2-5; 11 bases match TRBD2. The CDR3 has 17 residues. V shed 3 bases, J shed 1 base, and the junction held 10 bases outside the gene matches. Germline V gene sequence: CDR1 SQVTM, CDR2 ANQGSEA. CDR3 coding DNA: TGCAGCGTTGAGGGAGGGGGGCTAGCGGGGGGCCAAGAGACCCAGTACTTC. The encoded protein is CSVEGGGLAGGQETQYF. The variable domain in full, completed from reference TRBV29-1 and TRBJ2-5, reads SAVISQKPSRDICQRGTSLTIQCQVDSQVTMMFWYRQQPGQSLTLIATANQGSEATYESGFVIDKFPISRPNLTFSTLTVSNMSPEDSSIYLCSVEGGGLAGGQETQYFGPGTRLLVL.

The rearrangement joins TRBV4-1 to TRBJ1-1; no definite D call. The CDR3 runs to 17 residues. V lost 6 bases and J lost 1, with 21 bases in between. The germline CDR1 and CDR2 sequences are MGHRA and YSYEKL. The CDR3 loop is CASRNPVGNRPNTEAFF. CDR3 DNA sequence: TGCGCCAGCAGGAACCCCGTCGGGAACAGACCGAACACTGAAGCTTTCTTT.

The genes are TRBV5-4 and TRBJ2-1, with 9 bases lining up with TRBD2. Unmatched junction bases numbered 4, after V lost 2 bases and J lost 4 bases. The CDR3 length is 15 residues. Germline V gene sequence: CDR1 SGHNT, CDR2 YYREEE (reference sequence). In DNA, the CDR3 is TGTGCCAGCAGCTTTAGCGGGAGCCCGTACAATGAGCAGTTCTTC. Translated: CASSFSGSPYNEQFF.

The chain recombines TRBV30 with TRBJ2-1; TRBD1 might be the D (7 bases). Per germline, CDR1 GTSNPN and CDR2 SVGIG (reference sequence). Trimming removed 0 bases from V and 4 bases from J, with 13 bases in between. The CDR3 runs 15 residues. CDR3 protein: CAWSVGGGGYNEQFF. The CDR3 DNA reads as TGTGCCTGGAGTGTAGGAGGGGGCGGGTACAATGAGCAGTTCTTC.

The CDR3 reads CASSEQIGSYNEQFF. CDR3 nucleotide sequence: TGTGCCAGCAGTGAACAAATCGGCTCCTACAATGAGCAGTTCTTC. The chain uses TRBV6-1 and TRBJ2-1; D remains ambiguous. CDR3 size: 15 residues. V lost 2 bases and J 0 bases, leaving 8 bases between the germline ends. Germline CDR1 reads MNHNS; CDR2 reads SASEGT.

This clone has a handful of counts. This sequence joins TRBV5-1 and TRBJ2-7; 10 positions match TRBD1. V lost 4 bases, J lost 5 bases, and 9 bases stayed unmatched. Germline CDR1 is SGHRS and CDR2 is YFSETQ. The CDR3 extends over 15 amino acids. The CDR3 region is CASSQSGTGVHEQYF. Written as DNA, the CDR3 is TGCGCCAGCAGCCAATCCGGGACAGGGGTCCACGAGCAGTACTTC.

The chain couples TRBV28 to TRBJ2-3, with a weak D call TRBD2 (5 bases). The CDR3 runs to 11 residues. The germline V and J ends were trimmed by 7 bases and 10 bases, with 12 bases remaining between them. CDR1 is MDHEN, CDR2 SYDVKM, per germline. DNA for the CDR3: TGTGCCAGCACCTCCTGGGGAGCGCAGTATTTT. It encodes CASTSWGAQYF.

The chain combines TRBV5-8 with TRBJ2-7; 11 nucleotides align to TRBD1. From germline, CDR1 is SGHTS and CDR2 YDEGEE. The CDR3 runs to 14 residues. V lost 3 bases and J lost 6; bases outside the gene matches: 5. Here the CDR3 DNA reads TGTGCCAGCAGCTCCCCCGGGACAGGGGGCGAGCAGTACTTC. As protein: CASSSPGTGGEQYF.

CDR3 bases: TGCGCCAGCAGCCAGTTCCCGGGACAGGGGTCGGGCGAGCAGTACTTC. Protein sequence: CASSQFPGQGSGEQYF. The chain uses TRBV4-1 and TRBJ2-7; 10 bases align to TRBD1. The CDR3 contains 16 residues. V was pared by 3 bases and J by 6 bases, with 11 bases of the junction left unmatched. The germline V gene encodes CDR1 MGHRA and CDR2 YSYEKL.

The chain recombines TRBV30 with TRBJ2-7; D possibly corresponds to TRBD2 (5 bases). Trimming cost V 2 bases and J 1 base, with 6 bases left between them. The CDR3 length is 12 residues. The germline V gene encodes CDR1 GTSNPN and CDR2 SVGIG (reference sequence). The CDR3 protein is CAWSPGSYEQYF. DNA for the CDR3: TGTGCCTGGAGTCCGGGATCCTACGAGCAGTACTTC.

The chain employs TRBV5-1 and TRBJ1-1, with unresolved D. This CDR3 region has 13 residues. Germline CDR1 is SGHRS and CDR2 is YFSETQ. V was cut by 0 bases and J by 2 bases, with 5 bases left in between. CDR3 nucleotides: TGCGCCAGCAGCTTGGAGACAAACACTGAAGCTTTCTTT. The encoded protein is CASSLETNTEAFF.

This clone is a singleton in its sample. The rearrangement links TRBV4-2 to TRBJ1-2; weak D call: TRBD1 (6 bases). The germline V and J ends were trimmed by 0 bases and 5 bases, with 19 bases remaining between them. This CDR3 has 17 amino acids. CDR1 LGHNA and CDR2 YNFKEQ come from the germline V gene. Written as DNA, the CDR3 is TGTGCCAGCAGCCAAGATCTTACCCAGGGAGGGACATATGGCTACACCTTC. The encoded protein is CASSQDLTQGGTYGYTF.